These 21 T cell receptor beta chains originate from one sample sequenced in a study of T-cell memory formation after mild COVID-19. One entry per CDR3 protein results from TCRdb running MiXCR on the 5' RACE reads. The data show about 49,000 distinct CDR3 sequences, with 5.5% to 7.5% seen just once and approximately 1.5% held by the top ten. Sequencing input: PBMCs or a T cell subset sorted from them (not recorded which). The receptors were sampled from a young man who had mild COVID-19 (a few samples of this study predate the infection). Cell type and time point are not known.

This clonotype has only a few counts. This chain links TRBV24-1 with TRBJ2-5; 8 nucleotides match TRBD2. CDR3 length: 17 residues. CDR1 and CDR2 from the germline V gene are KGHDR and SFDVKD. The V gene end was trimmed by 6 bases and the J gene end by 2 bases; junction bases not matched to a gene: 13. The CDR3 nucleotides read TGTGCCACCAGTTGGGGTAGCGGGGCCCGTCGGCAAGAGACCCAGTACTTC. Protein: CATSWGSGARRQETQYF.

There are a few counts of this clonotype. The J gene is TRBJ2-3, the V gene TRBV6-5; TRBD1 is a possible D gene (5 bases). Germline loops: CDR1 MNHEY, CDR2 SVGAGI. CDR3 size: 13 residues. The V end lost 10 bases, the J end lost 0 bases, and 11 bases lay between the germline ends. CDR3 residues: CAIQGSSTDTQYF. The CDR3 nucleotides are TGTGCCATCCAGGGTTCTAGCACAGATACGCAGTATTTT.

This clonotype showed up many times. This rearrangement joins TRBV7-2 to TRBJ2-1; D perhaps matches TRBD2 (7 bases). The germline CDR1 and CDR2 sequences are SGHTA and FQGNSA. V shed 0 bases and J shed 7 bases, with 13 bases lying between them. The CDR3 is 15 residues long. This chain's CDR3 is CASSLAWTRGNEQFF. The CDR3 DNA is TGTGCCAGCAGCTTAGCTTGGACTAGGGGGAATGAGCAGTTCTTC.

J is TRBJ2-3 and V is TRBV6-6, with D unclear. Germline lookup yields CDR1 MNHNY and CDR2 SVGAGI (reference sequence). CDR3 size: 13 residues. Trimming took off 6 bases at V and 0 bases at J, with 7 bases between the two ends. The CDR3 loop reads CASSDKSTDTQYF. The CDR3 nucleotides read TGTGCCAGCAGCGACAAGAGCACAGATACGCAGTATTTT.

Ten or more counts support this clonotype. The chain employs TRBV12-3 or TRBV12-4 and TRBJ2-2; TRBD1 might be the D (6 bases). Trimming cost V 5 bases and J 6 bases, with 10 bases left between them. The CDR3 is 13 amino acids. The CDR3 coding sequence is TGTGCCAGCAGTAAACAGGGTTCCGGGGAGCTGTTTTTT. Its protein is CASSKQGSGELFF.

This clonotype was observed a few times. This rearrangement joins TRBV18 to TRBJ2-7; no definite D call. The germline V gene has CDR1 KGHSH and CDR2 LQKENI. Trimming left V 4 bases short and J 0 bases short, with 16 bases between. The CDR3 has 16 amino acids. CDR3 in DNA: TGTGCCAGCTCACTTTCAGGAAAGGGTTCCTCCTACGAGCAGTACTTC. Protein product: CASSLSGKGSSYEQYF.

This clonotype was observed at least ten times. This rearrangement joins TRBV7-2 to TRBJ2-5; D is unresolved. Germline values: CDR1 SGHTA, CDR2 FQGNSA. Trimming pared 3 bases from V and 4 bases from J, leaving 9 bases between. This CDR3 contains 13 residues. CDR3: CASSFTKRETQYF. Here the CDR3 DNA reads TGTGCCAGCAGCTTTACGAAAAGAGAGACCCAGTACTTC.

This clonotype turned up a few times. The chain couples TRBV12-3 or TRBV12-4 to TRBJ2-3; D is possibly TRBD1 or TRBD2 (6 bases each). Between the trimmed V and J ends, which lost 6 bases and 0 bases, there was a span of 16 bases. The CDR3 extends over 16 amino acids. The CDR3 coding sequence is TGTGCCAGCAGCCGAAGAGGGGGGATCAGCACAGATACGCAGTATTTT. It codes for CASSRRGGISTDTQYF.

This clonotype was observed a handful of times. The CDR3 nucleotides are TGCGCCAGCAGCCAGGGCCGCGACAGGGCTGGAAACACCATATATTTT. Translated: CASSQGRDRAGNTIYF. The rearrangement links TRBV4-1 to TRBJ1-3, with 7 bases that match TRBD1. CDR3 length: 16 amino acids. With V trimmed by 3 bases and J by 2 bases, 7 bases remained unmatched. The germline V gene encodes CDR1 MGHRA and CDR2 YSYEKL.

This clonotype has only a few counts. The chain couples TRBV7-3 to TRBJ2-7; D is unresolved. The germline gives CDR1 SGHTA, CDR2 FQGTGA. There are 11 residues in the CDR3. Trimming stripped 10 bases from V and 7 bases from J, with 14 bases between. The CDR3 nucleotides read TGTGCCAAGGACCGGGCTGGGGAGCAGTACGTC. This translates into CAKDRAGEQYV.

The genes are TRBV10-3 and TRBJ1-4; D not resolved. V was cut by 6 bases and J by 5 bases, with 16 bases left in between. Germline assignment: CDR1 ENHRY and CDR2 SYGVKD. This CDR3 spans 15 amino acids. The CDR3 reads CAISSSQAVNEKLFF. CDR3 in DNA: TGTGCCATCAGCTCTTCGCAGGCTGTGAATGAAAAACTGTTTTTT.

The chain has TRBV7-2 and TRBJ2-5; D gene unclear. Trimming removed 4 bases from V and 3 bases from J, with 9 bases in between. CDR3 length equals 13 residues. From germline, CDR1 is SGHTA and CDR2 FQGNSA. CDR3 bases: TGTGCCAGCAGCTACGGACCGGAAGAGACCCAGTACTTC. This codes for CASSYGPEETQYF. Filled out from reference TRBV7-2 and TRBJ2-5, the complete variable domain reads GAGVSQSPSNKVTEKGKDVELRCDPISGHTALYWYRQSLGQGLEFLIYFQGNSAPDKSGLPSDRFSAERTGGSVSTLTIQRTQQEDSAVYLCASSYGPEETQYFGPGTRLLVL.

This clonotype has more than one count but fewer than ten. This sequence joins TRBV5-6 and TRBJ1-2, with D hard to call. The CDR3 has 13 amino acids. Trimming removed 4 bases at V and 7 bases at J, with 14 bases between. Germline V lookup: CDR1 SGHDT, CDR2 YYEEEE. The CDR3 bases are TGTGCCAGCAGCCAAATAGCCCCCGGTGGCTACACCTTC. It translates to CASSQIAPGGYTF.

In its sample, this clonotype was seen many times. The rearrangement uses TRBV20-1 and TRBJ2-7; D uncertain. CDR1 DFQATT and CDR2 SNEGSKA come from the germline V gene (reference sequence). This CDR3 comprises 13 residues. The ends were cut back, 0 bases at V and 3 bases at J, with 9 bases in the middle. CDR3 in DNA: TGCAGTGCTAGAGATCGGGCAGGCTACGAGCAGTACTTC. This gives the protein CSARDRAGYEQYF.

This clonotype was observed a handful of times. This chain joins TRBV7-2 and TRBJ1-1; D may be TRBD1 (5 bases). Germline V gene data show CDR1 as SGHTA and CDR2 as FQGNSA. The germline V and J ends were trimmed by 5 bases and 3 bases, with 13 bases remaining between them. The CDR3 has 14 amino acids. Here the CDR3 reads CASSQRWGDTEAFF. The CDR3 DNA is TGTGCCAGCAGCCAGCGGTGGGGGGACACTGAAGCTTTCTTT.

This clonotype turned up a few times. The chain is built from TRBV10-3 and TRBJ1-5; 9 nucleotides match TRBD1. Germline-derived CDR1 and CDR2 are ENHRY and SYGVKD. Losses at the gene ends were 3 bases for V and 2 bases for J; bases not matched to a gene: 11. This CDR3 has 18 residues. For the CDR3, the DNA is TGTGCCATCAGTGACGTGGGACAGGGCCTAGTGGGCAATCAGCCCCAGCATTTT. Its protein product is CAISDVGQGLVGNQPQHF.

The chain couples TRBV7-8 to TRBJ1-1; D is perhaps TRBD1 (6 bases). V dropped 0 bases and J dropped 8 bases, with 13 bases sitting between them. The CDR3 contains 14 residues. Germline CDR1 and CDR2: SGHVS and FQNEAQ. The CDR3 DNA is TGTGCCAGCAGCTTAGCCAGGGGCCGGATGGAAGCTTTCTTT. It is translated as CASSLARGRMEAFF.

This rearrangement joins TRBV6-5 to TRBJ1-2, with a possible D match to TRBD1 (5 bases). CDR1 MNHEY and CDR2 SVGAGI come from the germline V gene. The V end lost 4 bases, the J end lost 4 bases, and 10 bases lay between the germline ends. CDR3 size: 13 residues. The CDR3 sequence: CASSSQGFYGYTF. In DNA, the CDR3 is TGTGCCAGCAGTTCGCAGGGATTCTATGGCTACACCTTC.

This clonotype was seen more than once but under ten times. The CDR3 sequence: CASSLIGAGVDTEAFF. CDR3 sequence (DNA): TGTGCCAGCAGCTTAATCGGGGCAGGGGTGGACACTGAAGCTTTCTTT. The V and J genes are TRBV7-3 and TRBJ1-1, with D tentatively TRBD1 (6 bases). Trimming shortened V by 1 base and J by 3 bases, and 15 bases separated the two germline ends. Germline CDR1 reads SGHTA; CDR2 reads FQGTGA. This CDR3 is 16 amino acids long.

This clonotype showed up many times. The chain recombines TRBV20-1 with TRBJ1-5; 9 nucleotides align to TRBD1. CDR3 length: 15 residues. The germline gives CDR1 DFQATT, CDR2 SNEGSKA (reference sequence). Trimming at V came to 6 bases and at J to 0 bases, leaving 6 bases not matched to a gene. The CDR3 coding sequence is TGCAGTGCCGGAGGGACAGGGCATAGCAATCAGCCCCAGCATTTT. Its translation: CSAGGTGHSNQPQHF.

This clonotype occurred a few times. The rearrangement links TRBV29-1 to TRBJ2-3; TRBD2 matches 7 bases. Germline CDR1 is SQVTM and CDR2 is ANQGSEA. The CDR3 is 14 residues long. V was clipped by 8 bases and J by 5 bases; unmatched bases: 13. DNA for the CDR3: TGCAGCACGAGGAAGGGAGGGACCGAAGATACGCAGTATTTT. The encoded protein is CSTRKGGTEDTQYF.